This T cell receptor (beta chain) was documented in a study of blood T cell repertoires in COVID-19. Looking at the study overall: Acute and convalescent COVID-19 samples came from the United States, Italy and Spain. T cells, B-cell-depleted T cells, or PBMCs supplied cDNA or gDNA.

In the study's own analysis: Quantification of nucleated cells was approximated via reference gene primer amplification. TCRdb's copy holds only in-frame clones and misses some; the assay was immunoSEQ multiplex PCR. D and trimming come from the DNA, and the V and J calls and clone size come from that table. The profile shows 120,000 to 150,000 clones, 80% to 90% of them singletons. CDR1 is LGHDT and CDR2 is YNNKEL in the germline V gene (reference sequence). V was pared by 2 bases and J by 6 bases, with 6 bases of the junction left unmatched. The CDR3 loop spans 15 amino acids. The receptor comes from a woman aged 50 to 65 with active or convalescent COVID-19. The chain has TRBV3-1 (or the pseudogene TRBV3-2) and TRBJ2-5; TRBD2 matches 10 bases. Sequenced input: peripheral blood. CDR3 sequence (DNA): TGTGCCAGCAGCCAATCAGCGGGGGGGCGGAAGACCCAGTACTTC. The encoded protein is CASSQSAGGRKTQYF.